Detailed here is one TCR beta chain. Its matching antigen is unknown. Researchers ran the PCR with 60 Vbeta and 13 Jbeta primers. The protocol was immunoSEQ multiplex PCR, while the TCRdb copy is restricted to in-frame clones and leaves out a portion. The data hold around 40,000 clones, with about 85% observed a single time. The record originates from a study of cytomegalovirus exposure and HLA in healthy donors. Turning to the study itself: Previous work identified 120 million or so unique TCR beta sequences from 150 million to 200 million T cells. Findings and caveats of the study: TCR beta sequences numbering roughly 18,000 were associated with HLA alleles at 0.05 false discovery rate in a later analysis. Prediction of most subjects' HLA-A and HLA-B alleles by TCR beta sequences was reportedly accurate.

The germline V gene encodes CDR1 SGHTA and CDR2 FQGNSA. Trimming took off 1 base at V and 3 bases at J, with 10 bases between the two ends. CDR3 size: 16 residues. The receptor comes from a woman aged 40 to 55 in good health and CMV-seropositive. The V gene is TRBV7-2, the J gene TRBJ1-6; D is unclear. The sample was PBMCs. DNA for the CDR3: TGTGCCAGCAGCTTAGGGTGGTTGAGCTATAATTCACCCCTCCACTTT. Protein: CASSLGWLSYNSPLHF.